This T cell receptor beta chain was found in a study of cytomegalovirus exposure and HLA in healthy donors. The data were produced by immunoSEQ multiplex PCR, yet TCRdb's version contains in-frame clones alone and is incomplete. The sample yields 50,000 or so clones, 90% to 95% seen once. Trimming took 3 bases from V and 3 from J, leaving 9 bases between them. The CDR3 is 13 amino acids. The germline gives CDR1 MDHEN, CDR2 SYDVKM. The donors were in the approximately 120-subject validation cohort; that cohort was separate from the approximately 700-subject first cohort. As regards this clone: Its antigen is currently unknown.

Whole-study results and caveats: It was approximately 150 TCR beta chains that were listed as cytomegalovirus-associated. There were three CMV-associated chains whose specificity for CMV antigens was confirmed in vitro. The tendency of first-cohort TCR clusters to co-occur in the roughly 130 validation repertoires was the finding of a later analysis.

The specimen was PBMCs. The clonotype originates from a young woman in good health and CMV-seronegative. The chain has TRBV28 and TRBJ2-7; D is undetermined. In DNA, the CDR3 is TGTGCCAGCAGTTTGGGTGGGCTCTACGAGCAGTACTTC. Its translation is CASSLGGLYEQYF.